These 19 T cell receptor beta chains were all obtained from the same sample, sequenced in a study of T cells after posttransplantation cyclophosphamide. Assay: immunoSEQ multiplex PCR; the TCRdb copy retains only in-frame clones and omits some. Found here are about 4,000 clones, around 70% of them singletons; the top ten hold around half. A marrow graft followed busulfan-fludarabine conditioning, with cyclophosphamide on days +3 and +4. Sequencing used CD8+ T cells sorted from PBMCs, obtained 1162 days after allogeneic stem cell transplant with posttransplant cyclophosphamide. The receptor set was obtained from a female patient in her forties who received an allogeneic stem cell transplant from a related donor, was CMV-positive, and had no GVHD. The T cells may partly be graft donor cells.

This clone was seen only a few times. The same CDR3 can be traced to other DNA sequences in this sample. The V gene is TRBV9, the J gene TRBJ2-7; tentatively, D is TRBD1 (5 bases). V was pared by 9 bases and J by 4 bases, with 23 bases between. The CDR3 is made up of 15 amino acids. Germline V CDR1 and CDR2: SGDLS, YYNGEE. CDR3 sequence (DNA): TGTGCCATTATTTTCAGACAGAGGACGGCATACGAGCAGTACTTC. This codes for CAIIFRQRTAYEQYF.

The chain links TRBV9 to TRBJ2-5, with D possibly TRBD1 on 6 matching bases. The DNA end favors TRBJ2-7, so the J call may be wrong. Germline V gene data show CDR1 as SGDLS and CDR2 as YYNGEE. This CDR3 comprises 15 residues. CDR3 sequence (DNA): TGTGCCAGCATTTTCAAGCAGGGGACGGCATACGAGCAGTACTTC. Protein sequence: CASIFKQGTAYEQYF.

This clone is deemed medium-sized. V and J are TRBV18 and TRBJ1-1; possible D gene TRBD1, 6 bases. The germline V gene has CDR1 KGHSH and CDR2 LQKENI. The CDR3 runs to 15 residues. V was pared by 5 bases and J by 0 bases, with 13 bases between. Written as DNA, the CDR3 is TGTGCCAGCTCAGGAATTGGGGGCCTGAACACTGAAGCTTTCTTT. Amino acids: CASSGIGGLNTEAFF. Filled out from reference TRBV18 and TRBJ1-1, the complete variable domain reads NAGVMQNPRHLVRRRGQEARLRCSPMKGHSHVYWYRQLPEEGLKFMVYLQKENIIDESGMPKERFSAEFPKEGPSILRIQQVVRGDSAAYFCASSGIGGLNTEAFFGQGTRLTVV.

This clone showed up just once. CDR3 in amino acids: CASSRGTGSYNEQFF. In nucleotides, the CDR3 is TGTGCCAGCAGCCGAGGGACAGGGAGTTACAATGAGCAGTTCTTC. The rearrangement uses TRBV13 and TRBJ2-1; 9 bases map to TRBD1. CDR1 is PRHDT, CDR2 FYEKMQ, per germline (reference sequence). CDR3 size: 15 residues. The ends lost 5 bases at V and 4 bases at J; junction bases unmatched: 6.

The CDR3 coding sequence is TGTGCCAGCAGTTTATGGGGGGCAGGGGGAGACGAGCAGTACTTC. It yields the protein CASSLWGAGGDEQYF. The chain uses TRBV28 and TRBJ2-7; the match to TRBD1 covers 7 bases. The J segment lost 5 bases and the V segment lost 0 bases, leaving 7 bases of the junction unmatched. The CDR3 has 15 residues. Germline-derived CDR1 and CDR2 are MDHEN and SYDVKM. Full variable domain (missing parts from reference TRBV28 and TRBJ2-7): DVKVTQSSRYLVKRTGEKVFLECVQDMDHENMFWYRQDPGLGLRLIYFSYDVKMKEKGDIPEGYSVSREKKERFSLILESASTNQTSMYLCASSLWGAGGDEQYFGPGTRLTVT.

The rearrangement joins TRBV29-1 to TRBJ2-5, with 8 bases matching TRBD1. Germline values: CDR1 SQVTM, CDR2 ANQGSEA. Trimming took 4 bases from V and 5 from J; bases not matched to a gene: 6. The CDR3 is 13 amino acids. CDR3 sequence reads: CSVVWTGLETQYF. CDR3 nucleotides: TGCAGCGTTGTCTGGACAGGGTTGGAGACCCAGTACTTC.

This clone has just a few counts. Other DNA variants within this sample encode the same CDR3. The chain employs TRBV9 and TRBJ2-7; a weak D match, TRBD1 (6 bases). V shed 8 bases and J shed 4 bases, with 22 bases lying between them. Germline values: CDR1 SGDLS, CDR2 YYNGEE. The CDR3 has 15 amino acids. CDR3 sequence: CASSIEQGTAYEQYF. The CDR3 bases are TGTGCCAGTAGTATCGAGCAGGGGACGGCATACGAGCAGTACTTC.

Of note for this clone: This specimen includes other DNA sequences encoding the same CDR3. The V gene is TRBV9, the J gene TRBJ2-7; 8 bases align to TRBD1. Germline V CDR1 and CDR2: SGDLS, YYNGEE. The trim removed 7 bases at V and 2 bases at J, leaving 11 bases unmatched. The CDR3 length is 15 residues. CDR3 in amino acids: CASFFRQGTAYEQYF. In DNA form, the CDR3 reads TGTGCCAGCTTCTTCAGACAGGGGACGGCCTACGAGCAGTACTTC. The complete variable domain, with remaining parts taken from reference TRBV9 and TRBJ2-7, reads DSGVTQTPKHLITATGQRVTLRCSPRSGDLSVYWYQQSLDQGLQFLIQYYNGEERAKGNILERFSAQQFPDLHSELNLSSLELGDSALYFCASFFRQGTAYEQYFGPGTRLTVT.

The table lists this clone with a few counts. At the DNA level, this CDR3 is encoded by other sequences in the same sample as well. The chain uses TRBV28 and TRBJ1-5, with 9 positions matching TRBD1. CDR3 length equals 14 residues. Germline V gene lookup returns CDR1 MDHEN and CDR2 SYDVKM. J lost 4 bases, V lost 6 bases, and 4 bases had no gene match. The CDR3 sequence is CASSRGQGNQPQHF. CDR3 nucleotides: TGTGCCAGCAGCAGAGGACAGGGGAATCAGCCCCAGCATTTT.

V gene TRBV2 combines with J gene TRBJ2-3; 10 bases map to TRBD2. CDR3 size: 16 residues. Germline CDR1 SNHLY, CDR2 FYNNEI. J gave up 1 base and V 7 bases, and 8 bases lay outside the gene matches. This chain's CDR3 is CASILFGTSGTDTQYF. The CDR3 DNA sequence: TGTGCCAGCATCTTATTCGGGACTAGCGGCACAGATACGCAGTATTTT.

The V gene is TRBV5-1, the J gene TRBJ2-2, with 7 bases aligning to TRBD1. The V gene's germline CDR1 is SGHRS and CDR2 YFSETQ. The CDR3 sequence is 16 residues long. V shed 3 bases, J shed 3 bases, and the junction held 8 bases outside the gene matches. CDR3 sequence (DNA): TGCGCCAGCAGCTCCCTGACAGGGCAGGACACCGGGGAGCTGTTTTTT. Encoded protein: CASSSLTGQDTGELFF.

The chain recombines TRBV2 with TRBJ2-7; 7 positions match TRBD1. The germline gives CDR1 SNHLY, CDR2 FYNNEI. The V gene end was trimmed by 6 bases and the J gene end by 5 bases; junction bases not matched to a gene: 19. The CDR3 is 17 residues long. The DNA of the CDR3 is TGTGCCAGCAGCTGGCTCCGGGACAGCGAAAATCCCAACGAGCAGTACTTC. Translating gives CASSWLRDSENPNEQYF.

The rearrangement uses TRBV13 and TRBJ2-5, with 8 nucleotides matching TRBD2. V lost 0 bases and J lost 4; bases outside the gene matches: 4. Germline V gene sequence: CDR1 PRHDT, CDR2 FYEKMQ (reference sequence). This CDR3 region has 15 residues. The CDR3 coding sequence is TGTGCCAGCAGCTTAGGCGGGGGGGCCGGAGAGACCCAGTACTTC. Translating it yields CASSLGGGAGETQYF. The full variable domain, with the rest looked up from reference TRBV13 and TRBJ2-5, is AAGVIQSPRHLIKEKRETATLKCYPIPRHDTVYWYQQGPGQDPQFLISFYEKMQSDKGSIPDRFSAQQFSDYHSELNMSSLELGDSALYFCASSLGGGAGETQYFGPGTRLLVL.

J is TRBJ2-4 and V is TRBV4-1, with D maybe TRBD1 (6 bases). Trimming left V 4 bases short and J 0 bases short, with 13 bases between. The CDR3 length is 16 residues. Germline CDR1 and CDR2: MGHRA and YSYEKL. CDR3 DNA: TGCGCCAGCAGCCCTTCCGGGACACTAGCCAAAAACATTCAGTACTTC. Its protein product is CASSPSGTLAKNIQYF.

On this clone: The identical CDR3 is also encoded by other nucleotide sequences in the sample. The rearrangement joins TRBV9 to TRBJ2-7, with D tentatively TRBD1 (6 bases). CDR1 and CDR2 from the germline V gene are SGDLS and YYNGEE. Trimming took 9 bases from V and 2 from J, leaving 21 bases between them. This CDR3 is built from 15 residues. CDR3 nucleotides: TGTGCCATTATCATCGGGCAGGGGACGGCCTACGAGCAGTACTTC. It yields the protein CAIIIGQGTAYEQYF.

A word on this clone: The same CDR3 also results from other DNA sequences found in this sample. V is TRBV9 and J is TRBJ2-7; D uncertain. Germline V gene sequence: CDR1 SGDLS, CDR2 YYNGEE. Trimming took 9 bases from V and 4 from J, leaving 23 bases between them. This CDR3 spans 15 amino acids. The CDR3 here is CAIFFKQKTAYEQYF. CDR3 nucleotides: TGTGCCATTTTTTTCAAACAGAAGACGGCATACGAGCAGTACTTC.

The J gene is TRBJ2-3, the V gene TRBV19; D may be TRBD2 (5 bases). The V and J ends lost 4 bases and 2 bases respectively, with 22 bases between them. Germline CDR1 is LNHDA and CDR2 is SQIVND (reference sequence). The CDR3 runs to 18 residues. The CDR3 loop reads CASSTYRGLLESTDTQYF. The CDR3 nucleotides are TGTGCCAGTAGTACTTACCGCGGACTGCTGGAGTCCACAGATACGCAGTATTTT.

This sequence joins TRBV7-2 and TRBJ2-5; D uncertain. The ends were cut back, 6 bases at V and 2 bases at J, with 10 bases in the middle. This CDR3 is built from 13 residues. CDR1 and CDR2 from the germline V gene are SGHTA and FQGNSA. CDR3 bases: TGTGCCAGCAGAACCACAGTACAAGAGACCCAGTACTTC. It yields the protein CASRTTVQETQYF.

CDR3 sequence: CASSLDAGSSNQPQHF. In nucleotides, the CDR3 is TGCGCCAGCAGCCTAGATGCAGGATCTAGCAATCAGCCCCAGCATTTT. The chain is built from TRBV4-1 and TRBJ1-5, with D unclear. Germline V CDR1 and CDR2: MGHRA, YSYEKL. This CDR3 has 16 amino acids. V was cut by 4 bases and J by 0 bases, with 13 bases left in between.